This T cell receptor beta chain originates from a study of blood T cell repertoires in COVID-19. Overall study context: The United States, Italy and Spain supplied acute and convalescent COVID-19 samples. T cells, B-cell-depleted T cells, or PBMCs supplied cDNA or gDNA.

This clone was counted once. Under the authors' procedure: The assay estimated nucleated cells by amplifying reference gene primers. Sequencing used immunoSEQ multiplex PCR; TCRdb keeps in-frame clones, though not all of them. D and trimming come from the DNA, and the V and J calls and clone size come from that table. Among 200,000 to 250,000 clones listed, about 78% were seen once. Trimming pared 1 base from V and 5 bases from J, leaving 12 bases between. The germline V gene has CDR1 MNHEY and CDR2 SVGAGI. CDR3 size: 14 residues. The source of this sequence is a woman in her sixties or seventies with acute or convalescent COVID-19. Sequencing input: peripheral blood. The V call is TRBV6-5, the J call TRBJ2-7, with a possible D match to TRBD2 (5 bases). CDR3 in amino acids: CASSYLGSPHEQYF. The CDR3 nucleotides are TGTGCCAGCAGTTACTTGGGGAGTCCACACGAGCAGTACTTC.